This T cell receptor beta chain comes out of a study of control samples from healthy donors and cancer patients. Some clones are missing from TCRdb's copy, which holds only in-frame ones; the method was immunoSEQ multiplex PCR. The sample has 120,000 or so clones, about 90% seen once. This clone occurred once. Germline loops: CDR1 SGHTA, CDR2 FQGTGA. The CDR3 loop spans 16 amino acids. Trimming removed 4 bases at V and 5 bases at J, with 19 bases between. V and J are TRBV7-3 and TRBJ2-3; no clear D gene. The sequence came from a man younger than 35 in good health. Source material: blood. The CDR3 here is CASSSMERPLGDTQYF. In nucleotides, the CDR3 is TGTGCCAGCAGCTCAATGGAGCGTCCTCTTGGAGATACGCAGTATTTT.